The clone carrying this T cell receptor beta chain occurred many times. V was cut by 3 bases and J by 2 bases, with 9 bases left in between. The CDR3 consists of 14 residues. The germline V gene encodes CDR1 SEHNR and CDR2 FQNEAQ (reference sequence). TCRdb reprocessed the 5' RACE reads via MiXCR and lists one record per CDR3 protein. The table lists tens of thousands of distinct CDR3 sequences, approximately 12% of them singletons, with over 2.5% in the top ten. These data originate in a study of early T cells in non-severe SARS-CoV-2 infection. The source of this sequence is an adult who was a healthcare worker with PCR-confirmed SARS-CoV-2 infection or an uninfected control (not recorded which). The chain joins TRBV7-9 to TRBJ2-3; D uncertain. The sequences come from whole blood, collected at baseline. CDR3 region: CASSLVVPTDTQYF. CDR3 coding DNA: TGTGCCAGCAGCTTGGTCGTCCCCACAGATACGCAGTATTTT.